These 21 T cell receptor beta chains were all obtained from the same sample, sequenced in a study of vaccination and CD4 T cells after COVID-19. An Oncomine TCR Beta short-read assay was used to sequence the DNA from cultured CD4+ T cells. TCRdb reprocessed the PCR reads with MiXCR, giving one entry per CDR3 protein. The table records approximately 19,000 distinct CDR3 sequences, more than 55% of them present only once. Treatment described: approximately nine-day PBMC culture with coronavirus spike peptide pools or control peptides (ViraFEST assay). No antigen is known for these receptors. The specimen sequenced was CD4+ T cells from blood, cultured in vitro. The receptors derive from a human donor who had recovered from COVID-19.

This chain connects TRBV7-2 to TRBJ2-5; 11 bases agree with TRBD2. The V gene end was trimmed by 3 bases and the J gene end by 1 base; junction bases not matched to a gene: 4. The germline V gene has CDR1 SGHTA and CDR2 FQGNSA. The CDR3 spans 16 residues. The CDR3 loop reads CASSFRTSGLQETQYF. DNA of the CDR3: TGTGCCAGCAGCTTTCGGACTAGCGGGCTCCAAGAGACCCAGTACTTC. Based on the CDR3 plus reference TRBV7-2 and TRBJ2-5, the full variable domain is GAGVSQSPSNKVTEKGKDVELRCDPISGHTALYWYRQSLGQGLEFLIYFQGNSAPDKSGLPSDRFSAERTGGSVSTLTIQRTQQEDSAVYLCASSFRTSGLQETQYFGPGTRLLVL.

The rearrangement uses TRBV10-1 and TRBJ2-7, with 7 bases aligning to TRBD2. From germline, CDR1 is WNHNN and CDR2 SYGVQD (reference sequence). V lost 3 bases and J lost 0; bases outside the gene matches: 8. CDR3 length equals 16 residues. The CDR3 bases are TGCGCCAGCAGTGAACCCGATGAGCGGGGCTCCTACGAGCAGTACTTC. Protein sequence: CASSEPDERGSYEQYF.

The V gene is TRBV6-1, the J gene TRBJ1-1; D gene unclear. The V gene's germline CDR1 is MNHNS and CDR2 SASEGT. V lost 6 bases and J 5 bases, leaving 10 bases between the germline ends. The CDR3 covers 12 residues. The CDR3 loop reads CASSASRTEAFF. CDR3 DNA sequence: TGTGCCAGCAGCGCATCTAGGACTGAAGCTTTCTTT.

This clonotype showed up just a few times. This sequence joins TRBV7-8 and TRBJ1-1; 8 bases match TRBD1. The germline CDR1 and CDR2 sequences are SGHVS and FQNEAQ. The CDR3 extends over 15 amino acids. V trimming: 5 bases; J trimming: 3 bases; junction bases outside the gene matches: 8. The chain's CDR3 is CASSIHRGSDTEAFF. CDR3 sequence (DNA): TGTGCCAGCAGCATCCACAGGGGGTCGGACACTGAAGCTTTCTTT.

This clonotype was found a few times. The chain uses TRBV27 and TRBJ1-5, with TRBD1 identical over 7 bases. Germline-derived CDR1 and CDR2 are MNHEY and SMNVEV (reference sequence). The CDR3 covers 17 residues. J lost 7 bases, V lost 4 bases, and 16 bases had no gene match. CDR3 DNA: TGTGCCAGCAGTTCCATCGTAGGAGGGACAGTGCAACAGCCCCAGCATTTT. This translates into CASSSIVGGTVQQPQHF.

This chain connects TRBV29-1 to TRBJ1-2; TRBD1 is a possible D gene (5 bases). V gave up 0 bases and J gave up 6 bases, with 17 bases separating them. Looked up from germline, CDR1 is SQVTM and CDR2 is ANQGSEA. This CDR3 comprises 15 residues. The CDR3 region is CSVEDRDGRLDGYTF. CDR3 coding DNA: TGCAGCGTTGAAGATCGGGACGGTCGACTCGATGGCTACACCTTC.

The CDR3 nucleotides are TGTGCCACCCGGACAGGGGAGGGGTTGAGCGGCAATGAGCAGTTCTTC. Translating gives CATRTGEGLSGNEQFF. The V gene is TRBV10-3, the J gene TRBJ2-1; 9 bases fit TRBD1. The trim removed 10 bases at V and 6 bases at J, leaving 16 bases unmatched. Germline CDR1 reads ENHRY; CDR2 reads SYGVKD. This CDR3 contains 16 residues.

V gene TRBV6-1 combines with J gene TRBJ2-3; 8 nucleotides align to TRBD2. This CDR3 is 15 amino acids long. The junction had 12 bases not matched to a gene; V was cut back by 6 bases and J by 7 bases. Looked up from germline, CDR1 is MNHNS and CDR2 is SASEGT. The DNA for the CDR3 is TGTGCCAGCAGGGAGCTCCCTAGCGGGTGGCATACGCAGTATTTT. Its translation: CASRELPSGWHTQYF.

This CDR3 is CASSGTGFEETQYF. The CDR3 coding sequence is TGTGCCAGCAGTGGCACAGGGTTTGAAGAGACCCAGTACTTC. The rearrangement joins TRBV6-2 or TRBV6-3 to TRBJ2-5, with D possibly matching TRBD1 (6 bases). Between the trimmed V and J ends, which lost 5 bases and 3 bases, there was a span of 13 bases. CDR1 and CDR2 from the germline V gene are MNHEY and SVGEGT. This CDR3 comprises 14 residues.

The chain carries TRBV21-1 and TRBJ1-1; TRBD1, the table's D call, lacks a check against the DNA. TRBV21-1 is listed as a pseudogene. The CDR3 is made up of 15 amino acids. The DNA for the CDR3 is TGTGCCAGCAACCAAAGGGGGGGCGGGAACACTGAAGCTTTCTTT. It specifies CASNQRGGGNTEAFF.

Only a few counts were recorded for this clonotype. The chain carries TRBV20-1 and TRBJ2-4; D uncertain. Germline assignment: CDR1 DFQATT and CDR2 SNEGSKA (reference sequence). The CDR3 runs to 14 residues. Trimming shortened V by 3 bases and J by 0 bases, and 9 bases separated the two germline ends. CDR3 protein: CSASFQTAKNIQYF. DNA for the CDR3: TGCAGTGCTAGTTTCCAGACAGCCAAAAACATTCAGTACTTC.

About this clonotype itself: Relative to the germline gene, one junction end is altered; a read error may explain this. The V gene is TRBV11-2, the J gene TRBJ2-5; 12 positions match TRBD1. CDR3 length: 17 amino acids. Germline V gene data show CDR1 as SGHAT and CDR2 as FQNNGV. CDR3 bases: TGTGCCAGCAGTCCGGGATCCGGGACAGGGGGCGAAGAGACCCAGTATTTC. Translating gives CASSPGSGTGGEETQYF.

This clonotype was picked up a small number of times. CDR3 loop: CASSCSGCLPYSNQPQHF. The DNA for the CDR3 is TGTGCCAGCAGTTGCTCTGGCTGTCTTCCTTATAGCAATCAGCCCCAGCATTTT. The chain is built from TRBV6-5 and TRBJ1-5; D not resolved. The germline CDR1 and CDR2 sequences are MNHEY and SVGAGI. V lost 4 bases and J lost 0, with 19 bases in between. The CDR3 spans 18 residues.

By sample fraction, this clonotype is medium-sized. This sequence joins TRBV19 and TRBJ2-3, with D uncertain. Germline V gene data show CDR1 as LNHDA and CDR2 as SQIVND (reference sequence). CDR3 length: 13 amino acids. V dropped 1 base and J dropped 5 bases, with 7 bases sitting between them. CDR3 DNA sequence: TGTGCCAGTAGTATAGCCCTAGGAGATACGCAGTATTTT. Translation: CASSIALGDTQYF.

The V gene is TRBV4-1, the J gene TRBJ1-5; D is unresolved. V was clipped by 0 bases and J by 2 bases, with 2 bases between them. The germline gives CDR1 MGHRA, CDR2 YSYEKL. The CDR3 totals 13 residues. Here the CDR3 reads CASSQDRNQPQHF. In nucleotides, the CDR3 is TGCGCCAGCAGCCAAGATCGCAATCAGCCCCAGCATTTT.

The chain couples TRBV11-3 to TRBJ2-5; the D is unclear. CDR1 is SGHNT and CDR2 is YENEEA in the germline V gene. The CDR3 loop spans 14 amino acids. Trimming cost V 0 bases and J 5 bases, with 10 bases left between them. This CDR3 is CASSLEDRLETQYF. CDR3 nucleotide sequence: TGTGCCAGCAGCTTAGAGGATAGATTGGAGACCCAGTACTTC.

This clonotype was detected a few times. The CDR3 is CATSREKAFLPGKLFF. CDR3 in DNA: TGTGCCACCAGCAGAGAAAAGGCCTTCTTACCGGGAAAACTGTTTTTT. The chain employs TRBV15 and TRBJ1-4, with D unresolved. Germline lookup yields CDR1 LNHNV and CDR2 YYDKDF (reference sequence). V was trimmed by 0 bases and J by 10 bases, leaving 18 bases between them. The CDR3 contains 16 residues.

The CDR3 sequence: CSANKGHNQPQHF. The CDR3 nucleotides read TGCAGTGCCAATAAGGGTCACAATCAGCCCCAGCATTTT. The chain is built from TRBV20-1 and TRBJ1-5; D is unresolved. This CDR3 is 13 amino acids long. The ends were cut back, 6 bases at V and 3 bases at J, with 12 bases in the middle. CDR1 is DFQATT and CDR2 is SNEGSKA in the germline V gene (reference sequence).

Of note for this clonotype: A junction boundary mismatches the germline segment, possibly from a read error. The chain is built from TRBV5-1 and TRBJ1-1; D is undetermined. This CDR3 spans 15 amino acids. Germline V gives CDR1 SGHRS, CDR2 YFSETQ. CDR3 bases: TGCGCCAGCAGTGTCCTAGAGGGAACGAACACTGAAACTTTCTTT. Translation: CASSVLEGTNTETFF.

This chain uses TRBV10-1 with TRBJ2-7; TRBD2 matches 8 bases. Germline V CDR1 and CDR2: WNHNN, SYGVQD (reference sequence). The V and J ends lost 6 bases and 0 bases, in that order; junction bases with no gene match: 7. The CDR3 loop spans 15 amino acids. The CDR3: CASSWGLAGSYEQYF. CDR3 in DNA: TGCGCCAGCAGCTGGGGTCTAGCGGGCTCCTACGAGCAGTACTTC.

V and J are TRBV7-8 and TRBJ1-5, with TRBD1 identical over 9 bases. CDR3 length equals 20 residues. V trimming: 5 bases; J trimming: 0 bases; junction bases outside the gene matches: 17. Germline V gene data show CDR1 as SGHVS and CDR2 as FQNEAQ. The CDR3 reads CASSEIAGTGFAGSNQPQHF. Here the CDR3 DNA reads TGTGCCAGCAGCGAAATCGCGGGGACAGGGTTCGCGGGTAGCAATCAGCCCCAGCATTTT.